The clone carrying this T cell receptor (beta chain) is labeled as medium-sized (0.01 to 0.1%). This sample is drawn from a study of metastatic and nonmetastatic thyroid tumors. Study information: Samples came from malignant and benign thyroid patients, and repertoires were compared across blood and tumor or nodule tissue.

TCRdb ran MiXCR on the PCR reads. The sample has about 24,000 clones, 13% seen once. The CDR3 is 12 residues long. The V and J ends lost 6 bases and 3 bases respectively, with 9 bases between them. Germline loops: CDR1 MDHEN, CDR2 SYDVKM. Treatment of any kind had been given to no patient before thyroid surgery. This clonotype was sampled from a female donor with papillary thyroid cancer or a benign thyroid nodule (not recorded which). Some clones in this sample may be carry-over from other donors' samples. Sequencing used blood. This chain joins TRBV28 and TRBJ2-7; D is uncertain. The CDR3 spells CASSPPGYEQYF. In DNA form, the CDR3 reads TGTGCCAGCAGCCCCCCGGGCTACGAGCAGTACTTC.